The 21 T cell receptor beta chains listed next were all sequenced from one sample in a study of CD8 T cells in ankylosing spondylitis (dated 2017 in TCRdb). Library preparation used 5' RACE. TCRdb lists the instrument as Illumina HiSeq 2500. Clones were called with MiXCR by TCRdb after fastp trimmed the public reads at Q25, and only in-frame beta chains were retained. For every CDR3 protein sequence, its rows merge into one entry that carries the most common genes and DNA. Across this sample there are around 300,000 distinct CDR3 sequences, with roughly 12% seen only once. The ten top clones hold roughly 9% of the sample. What was sequenced was blood, either unsorted or a sorted T cell fraction (not recorded which). Receptors originate from a female donor with ankylosing spondylitis or in good health (not recorded which).

This clonotype came up many times. The chain carries TRBV5-1 and TRBJ1-1, with 9 nucleotides matching TRBD1. Germline V lookup: CDR1 SGHRS, CDR2 YFSETQ. V lost 4 bases to trimming and J lost 7 bases; unmatched junction nucleotides: 5. CDR3 length: 13 residues. CDR3 DNA sequence: TGCGCCAGCAGCCGAGACAGGGGGGGTGAAGCTTTCTTT. It specifies CASSRDRGGEAFF. Full variable domain (remainder filled in from reference TRBV5-1 and TRBJ1-1): KAGVTQTPRYLIKTRGQQVTLSCSPISGHRSVSWYQQTPGQGLQFLFEYFSETQRNKGNFPGRFSGRQFSNSRSEMNVSTLELGDSALYLCASSRDRGGEAFFGQGTRLTVV.

This clonotype was observed a handful of times. The V and J genes are TRBV12-3 or TRBV12-4 and TRBJ2-2; D not certain. Trimming removed 6 bases at V and 0 bases at J, with 14 bases between. CDR3 size: 16 residues. The DNA for the CDR3 is TGTGCCAGCAGCTTACACTCGGGTTCGAACACCGGGGAGCTGTTTTTT. The encoded protein is CASSLHSGSNTGELFF.

The table lists this clonotype with a few counts. The chain has TRBV5-1 and TRBJ1-1, with D uncertain. Trimming took off 4 bases at V and 1 base at J, with 8 bases between the two ends. Germline values: CDR1 SGHRS, CDR2 YFSETQ. This CDR3 has 13 amino acids. The CDR3 DNA is TGCGCCAGCAGCCGTCACACGAACACTGAAGCTTTCTTT. Residues: CASSRHTNTEAFF.

The chain links TRBV5-1 to TRBJ2-7; possible D gene TRBD1, 6 bases. The CDR3 contains 14 residues. Germline V CDR1 and CDR2: SGHRS, YFSETQ. V was shortened by 4 bases and J by 0 bases, with 11 bases between the two germline ends. In DNA, the CDR3 is TGCGCCAGCAGCACGACAGGCCTCTCCTACGAGCAGTACTTC. Encoded protein: CASSTTGLSYEQYF.

V and J are TRBV18 and TRBJ2-6, with no clear D. V lost 2 bases and J 0 bases, leaving 14 bases between the germline ends. The CDR3 consists of 18 residues. Looked up from germline, CDR1 is KGHSH and CDR2 is LQKENI. CDR3 in DNA: TGTGCCAGCTCACCATTTGACACCGGCAACTCTGGGGCCAACGTCCTGACTTTC. This translates into CASSPFDTGNSGANVLTF.

The chain combines TRBV10-2 with TRBJ2-3; possibly TRBD2 for D (5 bases). Trimming took 8 bases from V and 1 from J, leaving 10 bases between them. Germline CDR1 and CDR2: WSHSY and SAAADI. The CDR3 spans 13 residues. In DNA, the CDR3 is TGCGCCAGCGTTCTCGGGGGCACAGATACGCAGTATTTT. Amino acid sequence: CASVLGGTDTQYF.

In this sample, this clonotype turned up once. The chain is built from TRBV27 and TRBJ1-1; a weak D match, TRBD1 (5 bases). The CDR3 has 14 residues. The V and J ends lost 4 bases and 11 bases respectively, with 20 bases between them. The germline CDR1 and CDR2 sequences are MNHEY and SMNVEV (reference sequence). CDR3 loop: CASSSGTIPRLAFF. The DNA of the CDR3 is TGTGCCAGCAGTTCCGGGACGATCCCCCGACTGGCTTTCTTT.

A word on this clonotype: It may be a read error: a sequence one base away is much more abundant. The chain uses TRBV28 and TRBJ2-7; 8 nucleotides align to TRBD1. Germline CDR1 and CDR2: MDHEN and SYDVKM. The CDR3 covers 13 residues. CDR3 sequence reads: CASREGQVYEQHF. The CDR3 nucleotides are TGTGCCAGCAGGGAGGGACAGGTATACGAGCAGCACTTC.

This clonotype was counted a few times. The rearrangement links TRBV7-2 to TRBJ2-2, with D possibly being TRBD2 (6 bases). The CDR3 contains 17 residues. Deletions cut 1 base from V and 7 bases from J, with 19 bases between. Per the germline V gene, CDR1 is SGHTA and CDR2 is FQGNSA. The CDR3 region has the DNA TGTGCCAGCAGCTTAGACGCATCTAGCGCAAATCGCGGGGAGCTGTTTTTT. This gives the protein CASSLDASSANRGELFF.

This clonotype has ten or more counts. V usage is TRBV20-1 and J usage is TRBJ2-1, with no clear D. CDR3 size: 11 residues. Germline V gene sequence: CDR1 DFQATT, CDR2 SNEGSKA (reference sequence). V lost 0 bases, J lost 9 bases, and 6 bases lay in between. CDR3 coding DNA: TGCAGTGCTAGAGATGTTAGTGAGCAGTTCTTC. It encodes CSARDVSEQFF.

This clonotype was recorded many times. The chain employs TRBV20-1 and TRBJ2-5, with D possibly being TRBD2 (6 bases). The length of the CDR3 is 12 residues. Germline CDR1 is DFQATT and CDR2 is SNEGSKA (reference sequence). Trimming pared 3 bases from V and 5 bases from J, leaving 10 bases between. This chain's CDR3 is CSARPSEETQYF. The CDR3 DNA follows: TGCAGTGCTAGGCCTAGCGAGGAGACCCAGTACTTC.

This clonotype was detected many times. V and J are TRBV4-2 and TRBJ1-6; 8 bases fit TRBD1. The CDR3 covers 16 residues. J was trimmed by 9 bases and V by 2 bases; bases with no gene match: 9. The V gene's germline CDR1 is LGHNA and CDR2 YNFKEQ. The CDR3 loop reads CASSQSPDRESSPLHF. DNA for the CDR3: TGTGCCAGCAGCCAATCCCCGGACAGGGAAAGTTCACCCCTCCACTTT.

V and J are TRBV10-3 and TRBJ2-3, with 10 nucleotides matching TRBD2. This CDR3 contains 18 residues. The V gene end was trimmed by 3 bases and the J gene end by 1 base; junction bases not matched to a gene: 10. Germline CDR1 reads ENHRY; CDR2 reads SYGVKD. The CDR3 sequence: CAISDVAGGLPGTDTQYF. The CDR3 DNA sequence: TGTGCCATCAGTGACGTAGCGGGAGGCCTACCCGGCACAGATACGCAGTATTTT.

This clonotype showed up many times. The DNA for the CDR3 is TGTGCCAGCAGGGACAGGGAGAATAGCAATCAGCCCCAGCATTTT. Encoded protein: CASRDRENSNQPQHF. V usage is TRBV12-3 or TRBV12-4 and J usage is TRBJ1-5; 8 positions agree with TRBD1. J lost 0 bases, V lost 6 bases, and 4 bases had no gene match. The CDR3 has 15 residues.

This clonotype has at least ten counts. The genes are TRBV15 and TRBJ2-1; D ambiguous. Germline assignment: CDR1 LNHNV and CDR2 YYDKDF (reference sequence). Trimming left V 6 bases short and J 6 bases short, with 15 bases between. The CDR3 is made up of 14 amino acids. The CDR3 is CATSSPPAFNEQFF. Written as DNA, the CDR3 is TGTGCCACCAGTTCCCCCCCCGCCTTCAATGAGCAGTTCTTC.

The rearrangement links TRBV3-1 to TRBJ2-1, with D hard to call. Per germline, CDR1 LGHDT and CDR2 YNNKEL (reference sequence). CDR3 size: 15 residues. Trimming took 1 base from V and 5 from J, leaving 12 bases between them. The CDR3 protein is CASSQVLLSNNEQFF. The DNA of the CDR3 is TGTGCCAGCAGCCAAGTTTTATTATCCAACAATGAGCAGTTCTTC.

The sample holds many counts of this clonotype. V is TRBV29-1 and J is TRBJ1-4; D is uncertain. V was trimmed by 4 bases and J by 7 bases, leaving 7 bases between them. The CDR3 length is 11 residues. Looked up from germline, CDR1 is SQVTM and CDR2 is ANQGSEA. Here the CDR3 DNA reads TGCAGCGTTGGTGAGGGTGAAAAACTGTTTTTT. This sequence encodes CSVGEGEKLFF.

The chain has TRBV30 and TRBJ1-6, with 7 bases fitting TRBD1. Germline V CDR1 and CDR2: GTSNPN, SVGIG (reference sequence). This CDR3 has 14 residues. V lost 0 bases to trimming and J lost 11 bases; unmatched junction nucleotides: 7. The CDR3 region has the DNA TGTGCCTGGAGTGTAGGGACAGAGACAACACCCCTCCACTTT. Residues: CAWSVGTETTPLHF.

This clonotype showed up many times. The CDR3, as DNA: TGCGCCAGCAGCCCGACTGCTACGGGAATCCTGTACAATGAGCAGTTCTTC. This encodes CASSPTATGILYNEQFF. The V gene is TRBV5-1, the J gene TRBJ2-1, with a possible D match to TRBD2 (5 bases). There are 17 residues in the CDR3. Germline CDR1 is SGHRS and CDR2 is YFSETQ. V lost 4 bases, J lost 4 bases, and 21 bases lay in between.

The chain combines TRBV7-9 with TRBJ2-1, with D maybe TRBD2 (6 bases). There are 14 residues in the CDR3. Per germline, CDR1 SEHNR and CDR2 FQNEAQ (reference sequence). V lost 1 base and J 7 bases, leaving 11 bases between the germline ends. The CDR3 spells CASSLGLAENEQFF. The CDR3 nucleotides are TGTGCCAGCAGCTTAGGTTTAGCGGAGAATGAGCAGTTCTTC.

This clonotype was seen at least ten times. The genes are TRBV20-1 and TRBJ2-3; 15 bases map to TRBD2. J lost 2 bases, V lost 1 base, and 7 bases had no gene match. The CDR3 is 18 residues long. CDR1 is DFQATT, CDR2 SNEGSKA, per germline (reference sequence). The CDR3 reads CSARAYGLAGGNTDTQYF. In nucleotides, the CDR3 is TGCAGTGCTAGAGCCTACGGACTAGCGGGGGGGAACACAGATACGCAGTATTTT.